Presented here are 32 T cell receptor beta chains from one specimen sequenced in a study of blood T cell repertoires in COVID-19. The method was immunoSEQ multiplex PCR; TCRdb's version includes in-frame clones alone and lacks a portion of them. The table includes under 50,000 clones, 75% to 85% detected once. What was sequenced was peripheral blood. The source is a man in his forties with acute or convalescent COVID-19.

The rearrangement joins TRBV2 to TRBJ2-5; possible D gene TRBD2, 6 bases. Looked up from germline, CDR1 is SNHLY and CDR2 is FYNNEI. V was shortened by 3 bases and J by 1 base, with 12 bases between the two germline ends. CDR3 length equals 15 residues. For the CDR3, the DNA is TGTGCCAGCAGTGAGGGGGGTTGGGCCCAAGAGACCCAGTACTTC. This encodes CASSEGGWAQETQYF.

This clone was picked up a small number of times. The CDR3 reads CATSGTSGGATGELFF. The CDR3, as DNA: TGTGCCACCTCCGGGACTAGCGGGGGGGCCACCGGGGAGCTGTTTTTT. V gene TRBV7-2 combines with J gene TRBJ2-2; 16 bases align to TRBD2. V was clipped by 10 bases and J by 4 bases; unmatched bases: 6. Germline CDR1 SGHTA, CDR2 FQGNSA. This CDR3 is 16 amino acids long.

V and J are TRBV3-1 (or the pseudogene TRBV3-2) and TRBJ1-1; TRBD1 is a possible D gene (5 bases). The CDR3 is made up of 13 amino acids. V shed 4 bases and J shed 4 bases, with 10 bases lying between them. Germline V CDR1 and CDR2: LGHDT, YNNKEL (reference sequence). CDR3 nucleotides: TGTGCCAGCAGCCTAGGAAGGGGCACTGAAGCTTTCTTT. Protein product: CASSLGRGTEAFF.

The CDR3, as DNA: TGTGCCAGCAGAAGACAGGGACATCAGCCCCAGCATTTT. The encoded protein is CASRRQGHQPQHF. The V call is TRBV6-5, the J call TRBJ1-5; 7 bases are a match to TRBD1. V lost 6 bases and J lost 5; bases outside the gene matches: 4. The CDR3 extends over 13 amino acids. The germline V gene has CDR1 MNHEY and CDR2 SVGAGI.

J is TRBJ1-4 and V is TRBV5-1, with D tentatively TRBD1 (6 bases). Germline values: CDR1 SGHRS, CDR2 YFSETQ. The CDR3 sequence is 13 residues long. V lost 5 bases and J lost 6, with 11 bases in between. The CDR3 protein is CASRRTAHEKLFF. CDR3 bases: TGCGCCAGCAGGCGGACAGCCCATGAAAAACTGTTTTTT.

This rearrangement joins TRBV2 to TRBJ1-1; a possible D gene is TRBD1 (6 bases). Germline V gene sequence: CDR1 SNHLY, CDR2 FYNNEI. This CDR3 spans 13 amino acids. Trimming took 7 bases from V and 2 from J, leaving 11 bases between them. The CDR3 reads CASKDSFNTEAFF. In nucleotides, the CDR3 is TGTGCCAGCAAGGACAGCTTTAACACTGAAGCTTTCTTT.

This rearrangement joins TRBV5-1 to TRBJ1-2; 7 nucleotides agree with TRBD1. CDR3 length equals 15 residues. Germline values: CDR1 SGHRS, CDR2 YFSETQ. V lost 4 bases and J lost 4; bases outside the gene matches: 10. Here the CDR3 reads CASSATGESIYGYTF. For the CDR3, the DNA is TGCGCCAGCAGCGCTACAGGGGAATCTATCTATGGCTACACCTTC.

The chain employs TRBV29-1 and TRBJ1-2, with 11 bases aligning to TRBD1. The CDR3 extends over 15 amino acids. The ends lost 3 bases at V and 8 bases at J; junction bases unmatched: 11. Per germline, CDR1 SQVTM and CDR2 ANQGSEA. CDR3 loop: CSVDTDGQGAKGYTF. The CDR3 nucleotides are TGCAGCGTTGACACCGATGGACAGGGGGCAAAAGGCTACACCTTC.

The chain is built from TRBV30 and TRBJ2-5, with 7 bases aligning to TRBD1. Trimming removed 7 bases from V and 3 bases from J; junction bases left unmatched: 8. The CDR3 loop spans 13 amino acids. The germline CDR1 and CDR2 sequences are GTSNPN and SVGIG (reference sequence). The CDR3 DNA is TGTGCCTCAAACACAGGGGCCAAAGAGACCCAGTACTTC. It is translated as CASNTGAKETQYF. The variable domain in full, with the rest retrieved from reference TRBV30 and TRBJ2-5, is SQTIHQWPATLVQPVGSPLSLECTVEGTSNPNLYWYRQAAGRGLQLLFYSVGIGQISSEVPQNLSASRPQDRQFILSSKKLLLSDSGFYLCASNTGAKETQYFGPGTRLLVL.

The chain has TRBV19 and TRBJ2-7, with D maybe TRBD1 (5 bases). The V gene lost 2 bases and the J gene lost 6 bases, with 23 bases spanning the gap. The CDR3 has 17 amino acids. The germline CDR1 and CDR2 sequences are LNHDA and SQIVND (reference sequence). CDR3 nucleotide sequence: TGTGCCAGTAGTATAAGGGTGAAGACAGACACCGATATCGAGCAGTACTTC. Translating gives CASSIRVKTDTDIEQYF.

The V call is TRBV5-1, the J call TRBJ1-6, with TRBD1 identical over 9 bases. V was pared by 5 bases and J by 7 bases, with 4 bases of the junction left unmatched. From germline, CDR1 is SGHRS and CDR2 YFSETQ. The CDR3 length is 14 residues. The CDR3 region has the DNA TGCGCCAGCAGTTCTGGACAGGGGAATTCACCCCTCCACTTT. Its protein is CASSSGQGNSPLHF.

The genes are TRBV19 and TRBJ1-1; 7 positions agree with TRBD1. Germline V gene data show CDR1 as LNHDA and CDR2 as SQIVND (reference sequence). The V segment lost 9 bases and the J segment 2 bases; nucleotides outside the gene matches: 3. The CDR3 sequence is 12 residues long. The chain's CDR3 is CASRTGNTEAFF. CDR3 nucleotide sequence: TGTGCCAGCCGGACAGGCAACACTGAAGCTTTCTTT.

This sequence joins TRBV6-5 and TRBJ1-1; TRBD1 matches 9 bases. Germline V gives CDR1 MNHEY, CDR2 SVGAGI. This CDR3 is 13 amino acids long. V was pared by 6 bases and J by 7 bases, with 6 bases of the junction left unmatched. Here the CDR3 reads CASRTTGGSEAFF. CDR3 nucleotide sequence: TGTGCCAGCAGGACGACAGGGGGTAGTGAAGCTTTCTTT.

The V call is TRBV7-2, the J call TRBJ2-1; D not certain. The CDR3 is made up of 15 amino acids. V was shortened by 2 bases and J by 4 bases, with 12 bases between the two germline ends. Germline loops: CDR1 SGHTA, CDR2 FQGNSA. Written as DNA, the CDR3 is TGTGCCAGCAGCTTAATTTCTACCAAATACAATGAGCAGTTCTTC. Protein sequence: CASSLISTKYNEQFF.

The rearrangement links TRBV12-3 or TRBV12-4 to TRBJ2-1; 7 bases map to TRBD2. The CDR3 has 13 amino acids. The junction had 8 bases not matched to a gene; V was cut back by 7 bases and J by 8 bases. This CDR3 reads CASKGRGGYEQFF. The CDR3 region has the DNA TGTGCCAGCAAAGGTCGCGGGGGATATGAGCAGTTCTTC.

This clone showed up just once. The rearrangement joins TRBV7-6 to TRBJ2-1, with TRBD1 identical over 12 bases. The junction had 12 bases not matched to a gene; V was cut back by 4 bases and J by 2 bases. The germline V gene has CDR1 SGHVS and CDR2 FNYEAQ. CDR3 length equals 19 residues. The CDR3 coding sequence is TGTGCCAGCAGCTACCGGGGACAGGGGGCGATCAGTACCTACAATGAGCAGTTCTTC. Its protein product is CASSYRGQGAISTYNEQFF.

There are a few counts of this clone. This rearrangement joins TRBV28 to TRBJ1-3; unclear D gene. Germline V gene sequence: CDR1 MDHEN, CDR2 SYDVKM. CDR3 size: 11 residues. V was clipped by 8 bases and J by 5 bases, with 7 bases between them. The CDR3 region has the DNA TGTGCCAGCGGAGACCGAAACACCATATATTTT. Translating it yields CASGDRNTIYF. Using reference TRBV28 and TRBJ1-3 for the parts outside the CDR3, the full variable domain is DVKVTQSSRYLVKRTGEKVFLECVQDMDHENMFWYRQDPGLGLRLIYFSYDVKMKEKGDIPEGYSVSREKKERFSLILESASTNQTSMYLCASGDRNTIYFGEGSWLTVV.

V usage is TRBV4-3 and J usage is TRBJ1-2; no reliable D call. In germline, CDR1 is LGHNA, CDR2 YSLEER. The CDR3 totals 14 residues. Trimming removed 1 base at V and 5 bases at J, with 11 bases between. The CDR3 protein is CASSQVGEGYGYTF. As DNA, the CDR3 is TGCGCCAGCAGCCAAGTTGGGGAGGGATATGGCTACACCTTC.

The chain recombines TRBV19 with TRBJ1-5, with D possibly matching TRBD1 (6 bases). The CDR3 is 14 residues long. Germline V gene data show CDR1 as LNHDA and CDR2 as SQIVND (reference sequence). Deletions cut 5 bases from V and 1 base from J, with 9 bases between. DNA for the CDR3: TGTGCCAGTAGTCTCACAGGGAGCAATCAGCCCCAGCATTTT. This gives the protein CASSLTGSNQPQHF.

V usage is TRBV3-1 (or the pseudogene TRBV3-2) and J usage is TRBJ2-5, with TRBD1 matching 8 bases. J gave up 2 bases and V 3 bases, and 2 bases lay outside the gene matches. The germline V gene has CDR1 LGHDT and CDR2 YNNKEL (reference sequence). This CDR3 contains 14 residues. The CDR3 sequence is CASSHWTGQETQYF. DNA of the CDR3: TGTGCCAGCAGCCATTGGACAGGGCAAGAGACCCAGTACTTC.

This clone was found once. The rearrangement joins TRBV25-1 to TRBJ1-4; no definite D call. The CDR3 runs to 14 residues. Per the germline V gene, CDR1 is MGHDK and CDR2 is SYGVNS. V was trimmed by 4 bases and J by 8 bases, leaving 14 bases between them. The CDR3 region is CASSGATRREKLFF. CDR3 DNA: TGTGCCAGCAGTGGAGCCACCCGGAGGGAAAAACTGTTTTTT.

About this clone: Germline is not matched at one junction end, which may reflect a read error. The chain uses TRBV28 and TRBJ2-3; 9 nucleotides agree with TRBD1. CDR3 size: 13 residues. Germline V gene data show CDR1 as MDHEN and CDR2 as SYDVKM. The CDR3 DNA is TGTGCCAGCCATGACGGGACAGGGACGCGTTGGGATTTT. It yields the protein CASHDGTGTRWDF.

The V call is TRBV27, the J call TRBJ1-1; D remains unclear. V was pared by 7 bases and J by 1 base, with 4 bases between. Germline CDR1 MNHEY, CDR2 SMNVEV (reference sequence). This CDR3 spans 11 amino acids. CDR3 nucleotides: TGTGCCAGCATGAGGAACACTGAAGCTTTCTTT. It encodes CASMRNTEAFF.

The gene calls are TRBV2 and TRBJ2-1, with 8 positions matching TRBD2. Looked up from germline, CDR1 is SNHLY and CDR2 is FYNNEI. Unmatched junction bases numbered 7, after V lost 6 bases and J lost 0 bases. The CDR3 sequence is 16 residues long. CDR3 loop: CASSSSGWSSYNEQFF. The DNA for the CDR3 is TGTGCCAGCAGCTCTAGCGGGTGGAGCTCCTACAATGAGCAGTTCTTC.

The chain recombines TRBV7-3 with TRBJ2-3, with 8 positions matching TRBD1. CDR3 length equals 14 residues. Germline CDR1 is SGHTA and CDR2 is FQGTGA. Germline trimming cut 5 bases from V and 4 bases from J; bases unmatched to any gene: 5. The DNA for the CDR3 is TGTGCCAGCAGCCCGGGGACAGGATCAGATACGCAGTATTTT. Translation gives CASSPGTGSDTQYF.

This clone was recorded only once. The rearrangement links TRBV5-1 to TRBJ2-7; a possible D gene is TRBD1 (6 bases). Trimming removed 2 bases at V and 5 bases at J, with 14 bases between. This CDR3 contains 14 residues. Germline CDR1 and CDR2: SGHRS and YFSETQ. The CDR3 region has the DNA TGCGCCAGCAGCTTATCAGGGGACGACCACGAGCAGTACTTC. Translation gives CASSLSGDDHEQYF.

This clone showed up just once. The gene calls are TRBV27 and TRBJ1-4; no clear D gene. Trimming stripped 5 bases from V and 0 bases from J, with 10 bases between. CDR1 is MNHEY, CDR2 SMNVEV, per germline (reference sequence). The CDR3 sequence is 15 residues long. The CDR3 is CASSPHSATNEKLFF. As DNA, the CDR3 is TGTGCCAGCAGTCCCCACTCCGCAACTAATGAAAAACTGTTTTTT. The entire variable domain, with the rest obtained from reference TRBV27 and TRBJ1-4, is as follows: EAQVTQNPRYLITVTGKKLTVTCSQNMNHEYMSWYRQDPGLGLRQIYYSMNVEVTDKGDVPEGYKVSRKEKRNFPLILESPSPNQTSLYFCASSPHSATNEKLFFGSGTQLSVL.

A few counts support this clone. The CDR3 region has the DNA TGTGCCAGCAGGCCTGACAGGGGAGCACAGTACTTC. Translated: CASRPDRGAQYF. This chain uses TRBV12-3 or TRBV12-4 with TRBJ2-4, with 8 bases lining up with TRBD1. The CDR3 totals 12 residues. J lost 13 bases, V lost 6 bases, and 8 bases had no gene match.

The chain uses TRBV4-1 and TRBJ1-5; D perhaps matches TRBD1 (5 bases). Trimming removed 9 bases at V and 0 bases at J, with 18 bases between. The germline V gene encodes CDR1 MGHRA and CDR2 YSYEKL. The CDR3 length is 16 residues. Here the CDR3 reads CASSSGRDYSNQPQHF. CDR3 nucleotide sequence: TGCGCCAGTTCCTCAGGGAGGGATTATAGCAATCAGCCCCAGCATTTT.

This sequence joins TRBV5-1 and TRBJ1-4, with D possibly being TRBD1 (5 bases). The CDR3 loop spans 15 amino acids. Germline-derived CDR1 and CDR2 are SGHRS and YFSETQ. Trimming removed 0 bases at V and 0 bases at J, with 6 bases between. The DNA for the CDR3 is TGCGCCAGCAGCTTGGTGACAGCAACTAATGAAAAACTGTTTTTT. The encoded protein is CASSLVTATNEKLFF.

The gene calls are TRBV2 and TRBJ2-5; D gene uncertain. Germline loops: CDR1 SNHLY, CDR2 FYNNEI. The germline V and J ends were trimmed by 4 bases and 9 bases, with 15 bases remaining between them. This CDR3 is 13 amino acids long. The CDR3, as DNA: TGTGCCAGCAGTGCGGCTCCACGGGTGGCCCAGTACTTC. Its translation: CASSAAPRVAQYF.

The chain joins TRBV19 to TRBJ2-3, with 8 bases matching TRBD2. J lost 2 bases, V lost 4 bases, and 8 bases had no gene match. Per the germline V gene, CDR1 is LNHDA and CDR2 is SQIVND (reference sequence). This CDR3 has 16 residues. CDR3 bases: TGTGCCAGTAGTAGACTCGGACTAGCACTCACAGATACGCAGTATTTT. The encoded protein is CASSRLGLALTDTQYF.